This is a list of T cell receptor beta chains from one sample in a study of blood T cell repertoires in COVID-19. Assay: immunoSEQ multiplex PCR; the TCRdb copy retains only in-frame clones and omits some. The data contain roughly 220,000 clones, around 86% of them singletons. The sequencing sample was made of PBMCs or T cells enriched from blood (not recorded which). These TCRs come from a middle-aged woman with acute COVID-19. Each CDR3 is given with its conserved first and last residue. The D gene is left open where the match is weak.

d_gene,v_gene,j_gene,CDR3aa
.,TRBV11-1,TRBJ1-3,CASSLGQTLSGNTIYF
TRBD1,TRBV7-8,TRBJ2-2,CASSLQQGAYGELFF
.,TRBV18,TRBJ1-1,CASSPAPVNTEAFF
.,TRBV2,TRBJ1-6,CASSETGGKDSPLHF
.,TRBV25-1,TRBJ2-3,CASSRETTDTQYF
TRBD1,TRBV19,TRBJ1-5,CASSRRDRENQPQHF
.,TRBV6-5,TRBJ1-5,CASSSSGNQPQHF
TRBD2,TRBV25-1,TRBJ2-7,CASSDRTSGRADEQYF
TRBD2,TRBV7-8,TRBJ2-7,CASSPHSGGSSYEQYF
.,TRBV18,TRBJ2-5,CASSFAVGVETQYF
.,TRBV7-9,TRBJ2-6,CASSLSESGANVLTF
.,TRBV4-1,TRBJ2-1,CASSQAPFGELGYEQFF
.,TRBV5-1,TRBJ1-4,CASSRDNNEKLFF
.,TRBV24-1,TRBJ2-7,CATSGRGSYEQYF
.,TRBV3-1/TRBV3-2,TRBJ2-1,CASSQASEQFF
TRBD2,TRBV30,TRBJ2-2,CAWSPGLAGADTGELFF
TRBD2,TRBV7-9,TRBJ2-7,CASSLRRAGGDEQYF
TRBD2,TRBV27,TRBJ2-7,CASRASGIYEQYF
TRBD2,TRBV2,TRBJ2-1,CASTELRTSGRAQFF
TRBD2,TRBV4-2,TRBJ2-3,CASSQASGRGADTQYF